Listed below are T cell receptor beta chains from one sample, sequenced in a study of blood T cell repertoires in COVID-19. Data came from immunoSEQ multiplex PCR; TCRdb stores just in-frame clones and leaves some out. The table shows 30,000 to 35,000 clones, with about 86% occurring only once. The sample consisted of peripheral blood. These receptors came from a woman in her seventies with active COVID-19. CDR3s include the opening cysteine and the closing phenylalanine or tryptophan. D genes are given only for firm matches. Clone size appears in some rows only: once, few, many, or a class for an expanded clone.

TRBJ1-1	TRBV12-3/TRBV12-4	NA	NA	TGTGCCAGCAGTCCCGGACACAACACTGAAGCTTTCTTT	CASSPGHNTEAFF
TRBJ1-4	TRBV27	NA	NA	TGTGCCAGCAGTTTAGGTTCCAGCGCTCTGAGAGAAAAACTGTTTTTT	CASSLGSSALREKLFF
TRBJ2-7	TRBV9	NA	NA	TGTGCCAGCAGCGCTTCGGATGGGCCCTACGAGCAGTACTTC	CASSASDGPYEQYF
TRBJ2-4	TRBV19	TRBD2	NA	TGTGCCAGTAGTCCTCGGGAGGGGAGGAACATTCAGTACTTC	CASSPREGRNIQYF
TRBJ1-5	TRBV15	TRBD1	NA	TGTGCCACCAGCAGGAGACAGGGAAGCGGTCAGCCCCAACATTTT	CATSRRQGSGQPQHF
TRBJ2-7	TRBV6-5	NA	NA	TGTGCCAGCAGTTACAGAGAGGGAGTCTCCTACGAGCAGTACTTC	CASSYREGVSYEQYF
TRBJ1-6	TRBV28	NA	NA	TGTGCCAGCAGTTTTCGCTTGCACATCTCCTATAATTCACCCCTCCACTTT	CASSFRLHISYNSPLHF
TRBJ1-5	TRBV6-6	TRBD1	few	TGTGCCAGCAGTTACGGGACAGGGTGGTTTGGTCAGCCCCAGCATTTT	CASSYGTGWFGQPQHF
TRBJ2-5	TRBV2	TRBD2	NA	TGTGCCAGCAGTGAAGGGACTAGCGGGGGAGAGACCCAGTACTTC	CASSEGTSGGETQYF
TRBJ2-1	TRBV4-3	TRBD2	NA	TGCGCCAGCAGCCAAGAGAGTAGTCCGCGGGGGGCCTATGAGCAGTTCTTC	CASSQESSPRGAYEQFF
TRBJ1-2	TRBV7-9	NA	few	TGTGCCAGCAGCTTATCAGGGCGAGGCTACACCTTC	CASSLSGRGYTF
TRBJ2-2	TRBV19	NA	NA	TGTGCCAGTAGTTCGGGTTCAAACACCGGGGAGCTGTTTTTT	CASSSGSNTGELFF
TRBJ2-3	TRBV19	NA	NA	TGTGCCAGTAGAGGGACTCGAGTCGACACAGATACGCAGTATTTT	CASRGTRVDTDTQYF
TRBJ1-5	TRBV28	NA	NA	TGTGCCAGCAGCAGCGCGGGGGCACTCAATCAGCCCCAGCATTTT	CASSSAGALNQPQHF
TRBJ2-7	TRBV14	NA	NA	TGTGCCAGCAGCCAAGATAGGGCAGGGGAGCAGTACTTC	CASSQDRAGEQYF
TRBJ2-3	TRBV28	TRBD2	NA	TGTGCCAGCAGGTCAGCGGGGGTTGACACAGATACGCAGTATTTT	CASRSAGVDTDTQYF
TRBJ2-3	TRBV6-1	TRBD2	NA	TGTGCCAGCAGTGAAAGCGGGGGCCCAGATACGCAGTATTTT	CASSESGGPDTQYF
TRBJ2-3	TRBV7-3	TRBD2	NA	TGTGCCAGCAGCTTGGGACTAGCGGAGTTCACAGATACGCAGTATTTT	CASSLGLAEFTDTQYF
TRBJ2-7	TRBV5-4	TRBD1	once	TGTGCCAGCAGCCCCGGATCGGGACAGGCCAACTACGAGCAGTACTTC	CASSPGSGQANYEQYF
TRBJ2-7	TRBV9	NA	NA	TGTGCCAGCAGCGTAGTCCCTCGGGGAGAGCAGTACTTC	CASSVVPRGEQYF
TRBJ1-4	TRBV28	NA	NA	TGTGCCAGCAGTTCACCGAACGGGGAAAAACTGTTTTTT	CASSSPNGEKLFF
TRBJ1-1	TRBV10-3	TRBD1	NA	TGTGCCATAAGTGAGTACCAGGGGGCGTCGAACACTGAAGCTTTCTTT	CAISEYQGASNTEAFF
TRBJ2-5	TRBV5-4	NA	NA	TGTGCCAGCAGCCACTTCGGTTTGCAGGTCGATGGGCAAGAGACCCAGTACTTC	CASSHFGLQVDGQETQYF
TRBJ2-1	TRBV28	TRBD2	NA	TGTGCCAGCGTTGAGAGCGGGGGCTACAATGAGCAGTTCTTC	CASVESGGYNEQFF
TRBJ2-4	TRBV2	NA	NA	TGTGCCAGCAGTGATCCCGCTGAGGCCAAAAACATTCAGTACTTC	CASSDPAEAKNIQYF
TRBJ2-5	TRBV5-4	TRBD1	NA	TGTGCCAGCAGCGTGGGACAGGGGATTTTAGAGACCCAGTACTTC	CASSVGQGILETQYF
TRBJ2-2	TRBV7-2	TRBD1	NA	TGTGCCAGCAGCTCCCGGACAGGGGCAAACACCGGGGAGCTGTTTTTT	CASSSRTGANTGELFF
TRBJ1-5	TRBV10-3	NA	once	TGTGCCATCAGTGAGTCGATCGGGGGAGGTCAGCCCCAGCATTTT	CAISESIGGGQPQHF
TRBJ2-1	TRBV11-2	TRBD2	NA	TGTGCCAGCAGCGCGAGAGGGACTAGCGGGAGCTCCTACAATGAGCAGTTCTTC	CASSARGTSGSSYNEQFF
TRBJ2-1	TRBV5-1	TRBD2	few	TGCGCCAGCAGCCCCCAAGGACTAGCGGGGGAGTACAATGAGCAGTTCTTC	CASSPQGLAGEYNEQFF
TRBJ1-6	TRBV7-9	NA	NA	TGTGCCAGCAGCCCCGGGAGCAGTAATTCACCCCTCCACTTT	CASSPGSSNSPLHF
TRBJ1-3	TRBV19	NA	few	TGTGCCAGTACCTCAGGACAGTTCTCTGGAAACACCATATATTTT	CASTSGQFSGNTIYF
TRBJ2-7	TRBV5-1	TRBD1	NA	TGCGCCAGCACAAGGACAGGGACCTACGAGCAGTACTTC	CASTRTGTYEQYF
TRBJ1-3	TRBV6-2/TRBV6-3	NA	NA	TGTGCCAGCAGTTATGGCAGGGGCTCTGGAAACACCATATATTTT	CASSYGRGSGNTIYF
TRBJ1-2	TRBV28	TRBD1	NA	TGTGCCAGCAGCCCCGGGACAGTGGGCAATGGCTACACCTTC	CASSPGTVGNGYTF
TRBJ2-2	TRBV11-2	TRBD1	NA	TGTGCCAGCAGCCGGGACAGGAACGGGGAGCTGTTTTTT	CASSRDRNGELFF
TRBJ2-5	TRBV5-6	TRBD1	NA	TGTGCCAGCAGCTCGGGACAGGGAGCGGAGACCCAGTACTTC	CASSSGQGAETQYF
TRBJ1-1	TRBV28	NA	NA	TGTGCCAGCAACCTTAGAGGGCCCATCGGGTTGAACACTGAAGCTTTCTTT	CASNLRGPIGLNTEAFF
TRBJ2-2	TRBV5-1	TRBD1	NA	TGCGCCAGCAGCTCCGGGACAGGGATTCGCGGGGAGCTGTTTTTT	CASSSGTGIRGELFF
TRBJ2-7	TRBV28	TRBD2	NA	TGTGCCAGCAGCCGGGGACTAGCGGGGGGGCTACAGTACTTC	CASSRGLAGGLQYF
TRBJ1-2	TRBV14	NA	NA	TGTGCCAGCAGCCGTGGGGGCGCTTACTATGGCTACACCTTC	CASSRGGAYYGYTF
TRBJ2-1	TRBV9	TRBD2	NA	TGTGCCAGCAGCGCAAGCGGGGGGTATGATGAGCAGTTCTTC	CASSASGGYDEQFF
TRBJ1-2	TRBV6-1	NA	NA	TGTGCCAGCAGTGAAACCGGTCTGCTCTACACCTTC	CASSETGLLYTF
TRBJ1-1	TRBV6-6	NA	NA	TGTGCCAGCGCCCCGGGGGACACTGAAGCTTTCTTT	CASAPGDTEAFF
TRBJ2-1	TRBV5-1	NA	NA	TGCGCCAGCAGCTTGGGACGGGGGGCCCCCGATGAGCAGTTCTTC	CASSLGRGAPDEQFF
TRBJ1-2	TRBV3-1/TRBV3-2	NA	NA	TGTGCCAGCAGCCAAGTTGGAGGGGGGGATGGCTACACCTTC	CASSQVGGGDGYTF
TRBJ2-5	TRBV9	NA	NA	TGTGCCAGTTGCCTGAGCGGAGGGGCCCAAGAGACCCAGTACTTC	CASCLSGGAQETQYF
TRBJ1-1	TRBV28	TRBD1	once	TGTGCCAGCAGTCTACCCGGGACAGCCTTTCAAGCTTTCTTT	CASSLPGTAFQAFF
TRBJ2-1	TRBV19	TRBD2	few	TGTGCCAGTAGTTCAAGGACTAGCGGGGGTGATGAGCAGTTCTTC	CASSSRTSGGDEQFF
TRBJ2-1	TRBV6-6	NA	NA	TGTGCCAGCAGTGCCCGGGACATATGGCTACGTGAGCAGTTCTTC	CASSARDIWLREQFF
TRBJ1-3	TRBV11-3	TRBD1	NA	TGTGCCAGCAGCTTAGCAGGGGGCTCTGGAAACACCATATATTTT	CASSLAGGSGNTIYF